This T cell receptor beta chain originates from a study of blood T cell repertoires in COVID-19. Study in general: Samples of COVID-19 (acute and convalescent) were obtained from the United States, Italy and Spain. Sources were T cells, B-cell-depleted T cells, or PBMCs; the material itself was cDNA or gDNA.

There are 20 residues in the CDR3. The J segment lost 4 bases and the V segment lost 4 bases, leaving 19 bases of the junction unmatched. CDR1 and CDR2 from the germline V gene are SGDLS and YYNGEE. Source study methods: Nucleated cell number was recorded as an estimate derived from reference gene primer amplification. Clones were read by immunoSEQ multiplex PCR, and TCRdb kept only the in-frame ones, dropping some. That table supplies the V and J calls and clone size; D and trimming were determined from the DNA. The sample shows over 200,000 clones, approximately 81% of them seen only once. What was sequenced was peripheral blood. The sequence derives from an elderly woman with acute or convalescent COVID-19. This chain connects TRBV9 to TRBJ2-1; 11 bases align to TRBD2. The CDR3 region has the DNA TGTGCCAGCAGCAGCCCCCGGGATCTAGCGGGAGGAGGGTATTACAATGAGCAGTTCTTC. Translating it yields CASSSPRDLAGGGYYNEQFF. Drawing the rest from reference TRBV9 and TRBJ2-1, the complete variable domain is DSGVTQTPKHLITATGQRVTLRCSPRSGDLSVYWYQQSLDQGLQFLIQYYNGEERAKGNILERFSAQQFPDLHSELNLSSLELGDSALYFCASSSPRDLAGGGYYNEQFFGPGTRLTVL.